This TCR beta chain was sequenced in a study of blood T cells in healthy people across ages. There are a few counts of this clonotype. The second PCR ran roughly 7 to 12 cycles with a sample-barcoded 5' primer and J-beta primers. Each CDR3 protein gets one entry after TCRdb re-called the 5' RACE reads with MiXCR. The sample has 1.5 million or so distinct CDR3 sequences, around 39% seen once. The sequence was collected from a woman under 30 in good health. Sequenced sample: blood.

CDR3 DNA: TGTGCCAGCAGTTCGATCGGACAGGGGAATGAGCAGTTCTTC. Its translation is CASSSIGQGNEQFF. The gene calls are TRBV6-6 and TRBJ2-1, with 9 bases matching TRBD1. The V gene's germline CDR1 is MNHNY and CDR2 SVGAGI (reference sequence). The CDR3 is 14 amino acids. Germline trimming cut 4 bases from V and 7 bases from J; bases unmatched to any gene: 5.